The 5 T cell receptor beta chains below come from one sample, sequenced in a study of blood T cell repertoires in COVID-19. The table came from immunoSEQ multiplex PCR; TCRdb's copy has only in-frame clones and leaves some out. The sample consists of 110,000 to 150,000 clones, less than 85% of them appearing once. What was sequenced was PBMCs or T cells enriched from blood (not recorded which). These receptors originate from a woman aged 18-35 years who had been exposed to COVID-19.

The chain combines TRBV6-4 with TRBJ1-1; tentatively, D is TRBD1 (5 bases). The CDR3 is 13 residues long. V dropped 5 bases and J dropped 3 bases, with 10 bases sitting between them. Per germline, CDR1 MRHNA and CDR2 SNTAGT. This chain's CDR3 is CASSQGKDTEAFF. CDR3 DNA sequence: TGTGCCAGCAGTCAGGGTAAGGACACTGAAGCTTTCTTT.

The chain is built from TRBV29-1 and TRBJ1-2; 8 bases agree with TRBD1. The germline gives CDR1 SQVTM, CDR2 ANQGSEA. Losses at the gene ends were 5 bases for V and 4 bases for J; bases not matched to a gene: 9. CDR3 length: 14 amino acids. The CDR3 DNA reads TGCAGCGTTTCACCCCCGACAGGGGCCTATGGCTACACCTTC. Its protein product is CSVSPPTGAYGYTF. Drawing the rest from reference TRBV29-1 and TRBJ1-2, the complete variable domain is SAVISQKPSRDICQRGTSLTIQCQVDSQVTMMFWYRQQPGQSLTLIATANQGSEATYESGFVIDKFPISRPNLTFSTLTVSNMSPEDSSIYLCSVSPPTGAYGYTFGSGTRLTVV.

This chain connects TRBV7-8 to TRBJ1-1, with a possible D match to TRBD1 (5 bases). The CDR3 spans 15 residues. V was trimmed by 5 bases and J by 1 base, leaving 14 bases between them. Germline-derived CDR1 and CDR2 are SGHVS and FQNEAQ. In DNA form, the CDR3 reads TGTGCCAGCAGCCCAAGGGACTCGGGGAACACTGAAGCTTTCTTT. Its protein is CASSPRDSGNTEAFF.

The V gene is TRBV2, the J gene TRBJ1-2, with 11 bases matching TRBD1. V was pared by 5 bases and J by 6 bases, with 5 bases of the junction left unmatched. Germline assignment: CDR1 SNHLY and CDR2 FYNNEI. This CDR3 is 14 amino acids long. The CDR3 DNA reads TGTGCCAGCAGTCGGACAGGGGGCGCGGATGGCTACACCTTC. Encoded protein: CASSRTGGADGYTF.

The chain recombines TRBV7-2 with TRBJ1-1; the D gene is possibly TRBD1 (6 bases). V lost 4 bases, J lost 4 bases, and 16 bases lay in between. This CDR3 contains 15 residues. Germline values: CDR1 SGHTA, CDR2 FQGNSA. The CDR3 loop is CASSSPWGLVTEAFF. The DNA of the CDR3 is TGTGCCAGCAGCTCCCCATGGGGGCTTGTCACTGAAGCTTTCTTT. The whole variable domain, filled in from reference TRBV7-2 and TRBJ1-1, reads GAGVSQSPSNKVTEKGKDVELRCDPISGHTALYWYRQSLGQGLEFLIYFQGNSAPDKSGLPSDRFSAERTGGSVSTLTIQRTQQEDSAVYLCASSSPWGLVTEAFFGQGTRLTVV.